The 32 T cell receptor beta chains listed next were all sequenced from one sample in a study of blood T cell repertoires in COVID-19 (dated by TCRdb to the early 2020s). Library preparation employed the immunoSEQ multiplex PCR assay. The table was pulled from immuneACCESS by TCRdb, which kept in-frame rearrangements only. Such tables lose some clones; where checked, under half of the loss comes from unresolved V genes, and the rest has no known cause. The sample table shows 200,000 to 250,000 clones, and over 80% are seen once. Of the sample, 1.2% falls within the top ten clones. The specimen was PBMCs or T cells enriched from blood (not recorded which). These TCRs come from a man aged 30 to 39 who had recovered from COVID-19.

The gene calls are TRBV7-6 and TRBJ2-1, with D maybe TRBD1 (5 bases). V lost 3 bases and J lost 4, with 13 bases in between. Germline assignment: CDR1 SGHVS and CDR2 FNYEAQ. The CDR3 loop spans 15 amino acids. The CDR3 coding sequence is TGTGCCAGCAGCTTGGGAATCAGGGCGTACAATGAGCAGTTCTTC. Protein sequence: CASSLGIRAYNEQFF.

The chain recombines TRBV27 with TRBJ2-1, with TRBD1 identical over 11 bases. V was pared by 6 bases and J by 6 bases, with 4 bases of the junction left unmatched. The CDR3 contains 14 residues. The germline gives CDR1 MNHEY, CDR2 SMNVEV (reference sequence). Here the CDR3 DNA reads TGTGCCAGCAGGCCGGGACAGGGGGTCAATGAGCAGTTCTTC. Its protein is CASRPGQGVNEQFF.

This chain connects TRBV12-3 or TRBV12-4 to TRBJ1-6, with D possibly TRBD1 on 5 matching bases. The CDR3 is 13 residues long. V shed 3 bases and J shed 10 bases, with 10 bases lying between them. The CDR3 here is CASSFRGGSPLHF. The CDR3 nucleotides read TGTGCCAGCAGTTTTCGCGGGGGGTCACCCCTCCACTTT.

This chain uses TRBV6-2 or TRBV6-3 with TRBJ1-5; the D gene is possibly TRBD1 (6 bases). Trimming removed 6 bases at V and 0 bases at J, with 9 bases between. Germline V lookup: CDR1 MNHEY, CDR2 SVGEGT. The CDR3 has 14 amino acids. The CDR3 protein is CASSGQNSNQPQHF. The CDR3 DNA reads TGTGCCAGCAGCGGACAGAATAGCAATCAGCCCCAGCATTTT.

This chain connects TRBV29-1 to TRBJ2-3, with D tentatively TRBD2 (6 bases). Trimming took 7 bases from V and 3 from J, leaving 20 bases between them. This CDR3 region has 15 residues. Per the germline V gene, CDR1 is SQVTM and CDR2 is ANQGSEA. The CDR3 DNA is TGCAGCGCACTAGGTGGGGTTGGAGGGACAGATACGCAGTATTTT. Translating gives CSALGGVGGTDTQYF.

This sequence joins TRBV7-9 and TRBJ1-1; no clear D gene. The germline gives CDR1 SEHNR, CDR2 FQNEAQ (reference sequence). The V end lost 0 bases, the J end lost 0 bases, and 5 bases lay between the germline ends. The CDR3 runs to 14 residues. CDR3 sequence: CASSLASVNTEAFF. The CDR3 DNA is TGTGCCAGCAGCTTAGCGTCGGTGAACACTGAAGCTTTCTTT.

V and J are TRBV7-6 and TRBJ1-2; D is undetermined. This CDR3 has 14 residues. Trimming took 2 bases from V and 0 from J, leaving 7 bases between them. CDR1 is SGHVS and CDR2 is FNYEAQ in the germline V gene. The CDR3 DNA is TGTGCCAGCAGCTTAATCCCTACTAACTATGGCTACACCTTC. Protein product: CASSLIPTNYGYTF.

The V call is TRBV4-2, the J call TRBJ2-7; 12 nucleotides line up with TRBD1. The CDR3 consists of 16 residues. The germline gives CDR1 LGHNA, CDR2 YNFKEQ. Trimming at V came to 0 bases and at J to 6 bases, leaving 6 bases not matched to a gene. CDR3 amino acids: CASSQDLGQGAGEQYF. CDR3 DNA: TGTGCCAGCAGCCAAGATCTGGGACAGGGGGCGGGCGAGCAGTACTTC.

The chain couples TRBV28 to TRBJ1-5, with TRBD1 matching 12 bases. CDR1 and CDR2 (germline): MDHEN, SYDVKM. The CDR3 is 15 amino acids. V lost 2 bases, J lost 6 bases, and 2 bases stayed unmatched. CDR3 bases: TGTGCCAGCAGTTTAGGGACAGGGGGCCTTCAGCCCCAGCATTTT. It is translated as CASSLGTGGLQPQHF.

The chain combines TRBV24-1 with TRBJ2-3; 11 nucleotides align to TRBD1. CDR1 and CDR2 from the germline V gene are KGHDR and SFDVKD. The CDR3 runs 15 residues. V shed 4 bases, J shed 6 bases, and the junction held 5 bases outside the gene matches. The CDR3 loop reads CATSDPGTGGDTQYF. The CDR3 bases are TGTGCCACCAGTGACCCCGGGACAGGGGGGGATACGCAGTATTTT.

The chain is built from TRBV19 and TRBJ1-5, with 7 bases aligning to TRBD1. J gave up 3 bases and V 9 bases, and 20 bases lay outside the gene matches. Germline CDR1 is LNHDA and CDR2 is SQIVND (reference sequence). This CDR3 contains 18 residues. CDR3 sequence reads: CASPDTSNGTVNNQPQHF. DNA for the CDR3: TGTGCCAGCCCGGATACCTCCAACGGGACAGTAAACAATCAGCCCCAGCATTTT.

V gene TRBV12-3 or TRBV12-4 combines with J gene TRBJ2-5, with 7 bases aligning to TRBD1. The CDR3 has 13 residues. The V segment lost 5 bases and the J segment 7 bases; nucleotides outside the gene matches: 7. CDR3 nucleotide sequence: TGTGCCAGCAGTCCCTCACAGGGGTTGACCCAGTACTTC. Encoded protein: CASSPSQGLTQYF.

The chain couples TRBV7-9 to TRBJ1-2; no definite D call. Germline lookup yields CDR1 SEHNR and CDR2 FQNEAQ (reference sequence). The CDR3 sequence is 13 residues long. V was cut by 3 bases and J by 4 bases, with 9 bases left in between. The CDR3 is CASSFPGRYGYTF. In nucleotides, the CDR3 is TGTGCCAGCAGCTTTCCTGGGCGCTATGGCTACACCTTC.

Only one count was recorded for this clone. This chain connects TRBV10-3 to TRBJ2-7; D may match TRBD1 or TRBD2 (5 bases each). The germline V and J ends were trimmed by 6 bases and 6 bases, with 15 bases remaining between them. Per germline, CDR1 ENHRY and CDR2 SYGVKD. This CDR3 comprises 13 residues. DNA of the CDR3: TGTGCCATCAGGGAGGAGGCTAGGGGCGAGCAGTACTTC. Translation gives CAIREEARGEQYF.

The J gene is TRBJ1-1, the V gene TRBV25-1; D may be TRBD1 (6 bases). V was shortened by 5 bases and J by 9 bases, with 13 bases between the two germline ends. The V gene's germline CDR1 is MGHDK and CDR2 SYGVNS. There are 12 residues in the CDR3. CDR3: CASSTPRGKAFF. The CDR3 DNA sequence: TGTGCCAGCAGTACCCCCAGGGGAAAAGCTTTCTTT.

V and J are TRBV6-2 or TRBV6-3 and TRBJ2-7, with TRBD2 matching 10 bases. Germline CDR1 is MNHEY and CDR2 is SVGEGT. This CDR3 spans 14 amino acids. Losses at the gene ends were 7 bases for V and 6 bases for J; bases not matched to a gene: 9. CDR3 protein: CASTPSGRKAEQYF. DNA for the CDR3: TGTGCCAGCACCCCTAGCGGGAGAAAGGCCGAGCAGTACTTC.

The gene calls are TRBV7-2 and TRBJ2-1, with D hard to call. Deletions cut 2 bases from V and 9 bases from J, with 2 bases between. The CDR3 is 10 residues long. Germline V gene sequence: CDR1 SGHTA, CDR2 FQGNSA. CDR3 sequence: CASSLREQFF. Here the CDR3 DNA reads TGTGCCAGCAGCTTACGTGAGCAGTTCTTC.

The rearrangement links TRBV7-9 to TRBJ2-7; D gene unclear. Trimming pared 1 base from V and 3 bases from J, leaving 4 bases between. Germline V gives CDR1 SEHNR, CDR2 FQNEAQ (reference sequence). This CDR3 is built from 12 residues. CDR3 protein: CASSLDLYEQYF. CDR3 bases: TGTGCCAGCAGCTTAGATCTCTACGAGCAGTACTTC.

This chain links TRBV19 with TRBJ2-3, with D possibly being TRBD2 (7 bases). This CDR3 is 15 amino acids long. CDR1 is LNHDA, CDR2 SQIVND, per germline (reference sequence). The V end lost 1 base, the J end lost 0 bases, and 8 bases lay between the germline ends. The CDR3 is CASSIGGGSTDTQYF. In DNA form, the CDR3 reads TGTGCCAGTAGTATAGGGGGGGGCAGCACAGATACGCAGTATTTT.

The J gene is TRBJ2-1, the V gene TRBV7-2; no firm D call. The V gene lost 3 bases and the J gene lost 0 bases, with 3 bases spanning the gap. The length of the CDR3 is 13 residues. Germline CDR1 reads SGHTA; CDR2 reads FQGNSA. CDR3 amino acids: CASSLSSYNEQFF. Written as DNA, the CDR3 is TGTGCCAGCAGCTTGAGCTCCTACAATGAGCAGTTCTTC.

This chain joins TRBV18 and TRBJ2-1, with 11 bases lining up with TRBD2. From germline, CDR1 is KGHSH and CDR2 LQKENI. This CDR3 contains 16 residues. With 4 bases clipped from V and 10 bases from J, the junction kept 12 bases outside the gene matches. CDR3 region: CASSLSPRLAGSEQFF. The CDR3, as DNA: TGTGCCAGCTCACTATCTCCCAGACTAGCGGGATCAGAGCAGTTCTTC.

The rearrangement links TRBV6-6 to TRBJ1-3; tentative D call: TRBD1 (5 bases). Germline assignment: CDR1 MNHNY and CDR2 SVGAGI (reference sequence). CDR3 length: 15 residues. Trimming took 2 bases from V and 8 from J, leaving 16 bases between them. CDR3 in amino acids: CASSYGRQTRDTIYF. Written as DNA, the CDR3 is TGTGCCAGCAGTTACGGACGACAGACCCGGGACACCATATATTTT.

The gene calls are TRBV4-1 and TRBJ1-4; D might be TRBD1 (5 bases). V was cut by 8 bases and J by 8 bases, with 15 bases left in between. The CDR3 loop spans 13 amino acids. CDR1 and CDR2 (germline): MGHRA, YSYEKL. CDR3 coding DNA: TGCGCCAGCTCGGGGGGGAATAGCGAAAAACTGTTTTTT. Its protein product is CASSGGNSEKLFF.

This clone was observed a single time. This rearrangement joins TRBV7-9 to TRBJ2-5; no reliable D call. Germline values: CDR1 SEHNR, CDR2 FQNEAQ (reference sequence). The CDR3 length is 14 residues. V lost 2 bases to trimming and J lost 2 bases, with 9 bases between them. The CDR3, as DNA: TGTGCCAGCAGCTTATCGAGCGAGCAAGAGACCCAGTACTTC. As protein: CASSLSSEQETQYF.

The rearrangement links TRBV24-1 to TRBJ2-1; perhaps TRBD2 as D (6 bases). The CDR3 runs 15 residues. The germline V gene encodes CDR1 KGHDR and CDR2 SFDVKD. Deletions cut 3 bases from V and 6 bases from J, with 14 bases between. CDR3 sequence (DNA): TGTGCCACCAGTGATCAAACGGGAGTCGTCAATGAGCAGTTCTTC. Protein product: CATSDQTGVVNEQFF.

V is TRBV30 and J is TRBJ2-1, with 13 bases that match TRBD2. The germline CDR1 and CDR2 sequences are GTSNPN and SVGIG (reference sequence). Germline trimming cut 7 bases from V and 0 bases from J; bases unmatched to any gene: 15. There are 19 residues in the CDR3. The CDR3 bases are TGTGCCTTGAAGAAGGGACTAGCGGGAAGACAAAGCTCCTACAATGAGCAGTTCTTC. This sequence encodes CALKKGLAGRQSSYNEQFF. Variable domain in full (rest from reference TRBV30 and TRBJ2-1): SQTIHQWPATLVQPVGSPLSLECTVEGTSNPNLYWYRQAAGRGLQLLFYSVGIGQISSEVPQNLSASRPQDRQFILSSKKLLLSDSGFYLCALKKGLAGRQSSYNEQFFGPGTRLTVL.

As for this clone: Mismatch with germline at one junction end may stem from a read error. The J gene is TRBJ1-5, the V gene TRBV24-1; 9 bases line up with TRBD1. The CDR3 extends over 16 amino acids. Germline V gene sequence: CDR1 KGHDR, CDR2 SFDVKD. CDR3 loop: CATSAGGGQGNQPQHF. The CDR3 nucleotides read TGTGCCACCAGTGCGGGTGGGGGACAGGGCAACCAGCCCCAGCATTTT.

The chain carries TRBV5-1 and TRBJ1-5; D not certain. The CDR3 totals 15 residues. Germline-derived CDR1 and CDR2 are SGHRS and YFSETQ. V lost 2 bases to trimming and J lost 1 base, with 10 bases between them. CDR3 in DNA: TGCGCCAGCAGCTTTGAGGGTTTGAGCAATCAGCCCCAGCATTTT. It yields the protein CASSFEGLSNQPQHF.

The rearrangement uses TRBV19 and TRBJ2-7; D unclear. V was pared by 2 bases and J by 0 bases, with 5 bases between. The CDR3 covers 13 residues. Germline V gene lookup returns CDR1 LNHDA and CDR2 SQIVND (reference sequence). CDR3 sequence reads: CASSITRSYEQYF. CDR3 nucleotide sequence: TGTGCCAGTAGTATAACACGCTCCTACGAGCAGTACTTC.

V is TRBV7-8 and J is TRBJ2-1, with TRBD1 matching 8 bases. CDR3 length equals 17 residues. The junction had 7 bases not matched to a gene; V was cut back by 3 bases and J by 0 bases. CDR1 and CDR2 from the germline V gene are SGHVS and FQNEAQ. CDR3 residues: CASSLRKDRGSYNEQFF. CDR3 DNA sequence: TGTGCCAGCAGCTTGAGAAAAGACAGGGGCTCCTACAATGAGCAGTTCTTC.

V gene TRBV5-4 combines with J gene TRBJ2-3; 7 nucleotides align to TRBD1. This CDR3 is 14 amino acids long. With 2 bases clipped from V and 4 bases from J, the junction kept 4 bases outside the gene matches. Germline V gene sequence: CDR1 SGHNT, CDR2 YYREEE (reference sequence). CDR3 sequence (DNA): TGTGCCAGCAGCTTTACAGGGGTCGCAGATACGCAGTATTTT. Its translation: CASSFTGVADTQYF.

CDR3 sequence: CASSPQLAGSTDTQYF. The CDR3 nucleotides are TGCGCCAGCAGCCCCCAACTAGCGGGATCCACAGATACGCAGTATTTT. The rearrangement joins TRBV4-3 to TRBJ2-3; 10 bases are shared with TRBD2. Per the germline V gene, CDR1 is LGHNA and CDR2 is YSLEER. The ends lost 4 bases at V and 2 bases at J; junction bases unmatched: 6. The CDR3 covers 16 residues.